This paragraph covers one TCR beta chain sequence. In germline, CDR1 is SNHLY, CDR2 FYNNEI. V was trimmed by 5 bases and J by 0 bases, leaving 4 bases between them. This CDR3 spans 12 amino acids. The source of the sample is a study of radiation and T cells in renal cell carcinoma. Assay: immunoSEQ multiplex PCR; the TCRdb copy retains only in-frame clones and omits some. The sample has more than 95,000 clones, approximately 82% seen once. Time point of the sample: baseline pretreatment blood. The treatment: 15 Gy SBRT to primary tumor, nephrectomy 4 weeks later. Blood was sampled at baseline, 2 weeks and 4 weeks after SBRT. This renal cell carcinoma was of the clear cell type.

The rearrangement uses TRBV2 and TRBJ1-1, with D uncertain. This clonotype was sampled from a woman aged 55-75 years with renal cell carcinoma. The sample consisted of blood, taken from a patient whose treatment included radiotherapy and nephrectomy. CDR3 protein: CASSRMNTEAFF. CDR3 bases: TGTGCCAGCAGTCGTATGAACACTGAAGCTTTCTTT.